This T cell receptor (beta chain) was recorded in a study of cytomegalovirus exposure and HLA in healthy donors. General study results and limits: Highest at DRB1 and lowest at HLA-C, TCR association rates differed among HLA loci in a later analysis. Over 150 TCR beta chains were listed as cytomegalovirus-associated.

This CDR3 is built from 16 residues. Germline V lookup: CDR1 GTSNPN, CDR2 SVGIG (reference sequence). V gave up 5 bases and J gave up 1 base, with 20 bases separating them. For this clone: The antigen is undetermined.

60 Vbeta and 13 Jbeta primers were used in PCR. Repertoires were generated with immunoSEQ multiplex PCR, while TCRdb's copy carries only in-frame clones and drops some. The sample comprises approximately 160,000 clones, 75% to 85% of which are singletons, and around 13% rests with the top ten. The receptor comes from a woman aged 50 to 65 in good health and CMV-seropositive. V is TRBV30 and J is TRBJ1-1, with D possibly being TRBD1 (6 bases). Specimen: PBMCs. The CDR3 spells CAWGPLLDRTNTEAFF. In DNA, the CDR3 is TGTGCCTGGGGCCCCCTTCTTGACAGGACGAACACTGAAGCTTTCTTT.